A single sample is the source of the 6 T cell receptor beta chains below, sequenced in a study of T cell responses to AZD1222 COVID-19 vaccine. Only in-frame clones appear in the TCRdb table, and some are missing; sequencing was by immunoSEQ multiplex PCR. Among 130,000 or so clones listed, roughly nine tenths were seen once. This sample comprised peripheral blood, obtained 28 days after the second AZD1222 dose. These TCRs come from an adult who received the AZD1222 COVID-19 vaccine.

As regards this clone: Germline and junction disagree at one end, which may indicate a read error. This rearrangement joins TRBV7-7 to TRBJ1-5; D ambiguous. The germline V gene has CDR1 SSHAT and CDR2 FNYEAQ (reference sequence). This CDR3 is 13 amino acids long. The CDR3 spells CASSSGPGQPQHF. The CDR3 DNA is TGTGCTAGCAGCTCCGGGCCCGGTCAGCCCCAGCATTTT.

This chain connects TRBV5-8 to TRBJ1-2, with TRBD1 matching over 9 bases. This CDR3 contains 15 residues. Germline values: CDR1 SGHTS, CDR2 YDEGEE. With V trimmed by 0 bases and J by 2 bases, 2 bases remained unmatched. The CDR3 sequence is CASSLDRGRNYGYTF. The DNA of the CDR3 is TGTGCCAGCAGCTTGGACAGGGGGCGAAACTATGGCTACACCTTC.

This chain links TRBV6-5 with TRBJ1-2, with 10 nucleotides matching TRBD1. V was clipped by 5 bases and J by 4 bases; unmatched bases: 7. CDR3 size: 15 residues. Germline loops: CDR1 MNHEY, CDR2 SVGAGI. In nucleotides, the CDR3 is TGTGCCAGCAGTCGACAGGGGGCGCCAGGCTATGGCTACACCTTC. Translating it yields CASSRQGAPGYGYTF.

The chain is built from TRBV5-1 and TRBJ2-5, with D maybe TRBD2 (6 bases). The CDR3 sequence is 15 residues long. Germline V gene lookup returns CDR1 SGHRS and CDR2 YFSETQ. Trimming left V 1 base short and J 2 bases short, with 12 bases between. CDR3 in amino acids: CASSLIGSGQETQYF. CDR3 bases: TGCGCCAGCAGCTTGATCGGGAGTGGGCAAGAGACCCAGTACTTC. Full variable domain (missing parts from reference TRBV5-1 and TRBJ2-5): KAGVTQTPRYLIKTRGQQVTLSCSPISGHRSVSWYQQTPGQGLQFLFEYFSETQRNKGNFPGRFSGRQFSNSRSEMNVSTLELGDSALYLCASSLIGSGQETQYFGPGTRLLVL.

This chain connects TRBV3-1 (or the pseudogene TRBV3-2) to TRBJ1-4; D is unclear. CDR3 length: 15 amino acids. Trimming took off 4 bases at V and 7 bases at J, with 16 bases between the two ends. The germline gives CDR1 LGHDT, CDR2 YNNKEL (reference sequence). CDR3 sequence (DNA): TGTGCCAGCAGCCCTCAACCCTTATTCGGTGAAAAACTGTTTTTT. Translating it yields CASSPQPLFGEKLFF.

This chain joins TRBV25-1 and TRBJ1-5; the match to TRBD1 covers 7 bases. This CDR3 comprises 13 residues. Germline V CDR1 and CDR2: MGHDK, SYGVNS. Trimming removed 8 bases from V and 11 bases from J; junction bases left unmatched: 12. CDR3 DNA sequence: TGTGCCAGCGGAGACAGGGTTCCCCGGGCCCAGCATTTT. Its protein product is CASGDRVPRAQHF.